These 7 T cell receptor beta chains were sequenced from one sample in a study of T-cell reconstitution after alpha-beta-depleted transplantation in children. Researchers prepared the TCRbeta library using unique molecular identifiers, the study reports. TCRdb redid the calling of the PCR reads with MiXCR, one entry per CDR3 protein. The sample has some 590,000 distinct CDR3 sequences, roughly a tenth seen once. Here the sequenced sample was PBMCs from the stem cell graft donor, taken from the stem cell graft. The receptors stem from a human donor who donated a stem cell graft to a child with acute myeloid leukemia.

This clonotype occurred many times. V usage is TRBV24-1 and J usage is TRBJ2-3; D possibly corresponds to TRBD2 (6 bases). CDR3 length: 14 residues. Looked up from germline, CDR1 is KGHDR and CDR2 is SFDVKD. Trimming took 3 bases from V and 3 from J, leaving 9 bases between them. The CDR3 loop is CATSDPAGTDTQYF. CDR3 DNA sequence: TGTGCCACCAGTGATCCCGCGGGGACAGATACGCAGTATTTT.

This chain uses TRBV6-4 with TRBJ2-1; D ambiguous. The ends were cut back, 0 bases at V and 14 bases at J, with 11 bases in the middle. Germline V gene lookup returns CDR1 MRHNA and CDR2 SNTAGT. The CDR3 is made up of 12 amino acids. The CDR3 DNA reads as TGTGCCAGCAGTGACTCGACAACACGGAAGTTCTTC. Translated, it gives CASSDSTTRKFF.

This clonotype was found many times. This rearrangement joins TRBV30 to TRBJ2-1; tentatively, D is TRBD2 (5 bases). The CDR3 has 16 residues. Germline assignment: CDR1 GTSNPN and CDR2 SVGIG (reference sequence). V shed 3 bases and J shed 0 bases, with 15 bases lying between them. The CDR3 bases are TGTGCCTGGAGGTTCCCCCGGGATAGCTCCTACAATGAGCAGTTCTTC. It specifies CAWRFPRDSSYNEQFF. Looking up the rest from reference TRBV30 and TRBJ2-1 gives the full variable domain: SQTIHQWPATLVQPVGSPLSLECTVEGTSNPNLYWYRQAAGRGLQLLFYSVGIGQISSEVPQNLSASRPQDRQFILSSKKLLLSDSGFYLCAWRFPRDSSYNEQFFGPGTRLTVL.

V usage is TRBV20-1 and J usage is TRBJ2-2, with D possibly called TRBD1 or TRBD2 (5 bases each). The CDR3 spans 14 residues. Germline V gives CDR1 DFQATT, CDR2 SNEGSKA (reference sequence). Trimming removed 3 bases from V and 5 bases from J, with 13 bases in between. CDR3 sequence (DNA): TGCAGTGCTAGGGCCCCGGGGCCGACCGGGGAGCTGTTTTTT. Translated: CSARAPGPTGELFF.

This clonotype was detected a few times. The CDR3 DNA is TGTGCCAGCTCACCATCCGGAGACAGGGGGCCTTTCTTT. Encoded protein: CASSPSGDRGPFF. The genes are TRBV18 and TRBJ1-1; 10 nucleotides agree with TRBD1. CDR1 is KGHSH, CDR2 LQKENI, per germline. The CDR3 extends over 13 amino acids. The trim removed 2 bases at V and 12 bases at J, leaving 6 bases unmatched.

J is TRBJ2-5 and V is TRBV5-1; 8 nucleotides line up with TRBD1. The CDR3 extends over 14 amino acids. The germline gives CDR1 SGHRS, CDR2 YFSETQ. V lost 2 bases, J lost 5 bases, and 5 bases stayed unmatched. The CDR3: CASSFDRGRETQYF. The CDR3 DNA reads as TGCGCCAGCAGCTTCGACAGGGGTCGGGAGACCCAGTACTTC.

This clonotype came up a few times. The chain recombines TRBV12-3 or TRBV12-4 with TRBJ1-4, with TRBD1 matching 7 bases. After removal of 7 bases from V and 1 base from J, the junction contained 12 bases not matched to a gene. The CDR3 covers 17 residues. In DNA, the CDR3 is TGTGCCAGCAACCCCTGGGGGAGGGGGCTAACTAATGAAAAACTGTTTTTT. Its protein product is CASNPWGRGLTNEKLFF.